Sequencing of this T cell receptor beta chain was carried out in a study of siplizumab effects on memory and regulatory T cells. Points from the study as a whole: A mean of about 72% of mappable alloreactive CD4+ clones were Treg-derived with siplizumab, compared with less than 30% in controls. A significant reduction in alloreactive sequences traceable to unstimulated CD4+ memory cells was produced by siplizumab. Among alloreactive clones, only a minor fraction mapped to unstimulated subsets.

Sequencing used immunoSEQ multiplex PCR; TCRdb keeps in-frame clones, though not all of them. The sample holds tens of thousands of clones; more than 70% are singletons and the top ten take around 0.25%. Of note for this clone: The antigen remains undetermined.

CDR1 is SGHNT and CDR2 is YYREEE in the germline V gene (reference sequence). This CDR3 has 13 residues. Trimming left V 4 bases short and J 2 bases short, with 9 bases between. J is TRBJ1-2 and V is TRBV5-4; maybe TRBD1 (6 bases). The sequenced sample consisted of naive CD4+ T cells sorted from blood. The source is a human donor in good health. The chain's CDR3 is CASSQTGNYGYTF. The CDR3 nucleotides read TGTGCCAGCAGCCAAACAGGGAACTATGGCTACACCTTC.